The 18 T cell receptor beta chains listed next were all sequenced from one sample in a study of radiotherapy plus CTLA-4 blockade in lung cancer. The assay was immunoSEQ multiplex PCR, and TCRdb's table has in-frame clones only and misses some. Among about 80,000 clones listed, approximately 80% were seen once. The sample consisted of peripheral blood, taken from a patient treated with radiotherapy plus ipilimumab. The receptor source for this set is a human donor with non-small cell lung cancer who had stable disease on radiotherapy plus ipilimumab.

This clone was seen a handful of times. The chain is built from TRBV6-6 and TRBJ1-5; 7 bases line up with TRBD1. The CDR3 covers 16 residues. The ends lost 1 base at V and 7 bases at J; junction bases unmatched: 10. Per germline, CDR1 MNHNY and CDR2 SVGAGI (reference sequence). The CDR3 spells CASSYFGRGEVQPQHF. CDR3 nucleotides: TGTGCCAGCAGTTACTTTGGCAGGGGGGAGGTCCAGCCCCAGCATTTT.

A note on this clone: This specimen includes other DNA sequences encoding the same CDR3. V usage is TRBV2 and J usage is TRBJ1-5; D is unresolved. V was pared by 6 bases and J by 0 bases, with 6 bases between. Germline V gene data show CDR1 as SNHLY and CDR2 as FYNNEI. This CDR3 is 13 amino acids long. CDR3 bases: TGTGCCAGCAGAGATTATAGCAATCAGCCCCAGCATTTT. This sequence encodes CASRDYSNQPQHF.

V usage is TRBV28 and J usage is TRBJ1-1, with D perhaps matching TRBD1 (5 bases). Trimming cost V 7 bases and J 5 bases, with 20 bases left between them. The CDR3 extends over 15 amino acids. Germline V lookup: CDR1 MDHEN, CDR2 SYDVKM. In nucleotides, the CDR3 is TGTGCCAGCAAAGGGGACGGGACGAGCGGGACTGAAGCTTTCTTT. Protein sequence: CASKGDGTSGTEAFF.

The gene calls are TRBV9 and TRBJ1-3; TRBD1 is a possible D gene (6 bases). The length of the CDR3 is 14 residues. V lost 0 bases, J lost 4 bases, and 8 bases lay in between. The germline V gene has CDR1 SGDLS and CDR2 YYNGEE. The CDR3 loop reads CASSVGTAGNTIYF. DNA of the CDR3: TGTGCCAGCAGCGTAGGGACAGCCGGAAACACCATATATTTT.

About this clone: A read error may account for a junction end that differs from germline. The gene calls are TRBV19 and TRBJ2-7; 7 bases agree with TRBD2. Per the germline V gene, CDR1 is LNHDA and CDR2 is SQIVND (reference sequence). The CDR3 has 17 residues. In DNA form, the CDR3 reads TGTGCCGGTAGTCCCGGAACCATAGCGGGCAGCTCCTACGAGCAGTACTTC. Amino acid sequence: CAGSPGTIAGSSYEQYF.

V is TRBV10-3 and J is TRBJ2-5, with 10 nucleotides matching TRBD2. This CDR3 is 15 amino acids long. Germline trimming cut 3 bases from V and 3 bases from J; bases unmatched to any gene: 4. The V gene's germline CDR1 is ENHRY and CDR2 SYGVKD. CDR3 amino acids: CAISDTGLAEETQYF. The CDR3 bases are TGTGCCATCAGTGATACCGGACTAGCGGAAGAGACCCAGTACTTC.

The V call is TRBV25-1, the J call TRBJ1-5; D ambiguous. Germline-derived CDR1 and CDR2 are MGHDK and SYGVNS. The CDR3 length is 16 residues. V was clipped by 2 bases and J by 5 bases, with 16 bases between them. For the CDR3, the DNA is TGTGCCAGCAGTGAAGGGAAGGGTCGTGGGTATCAGCCCCAGCATTTT. It is translated as CASSEGKGRGYQPQHF.

CDR3 nucleotides: TGTGCCAGCAGTCTCGGTACGGGGGGGAAGGAAGGGGAGCTGTTTTTT. Its protein product is CASSLGTGGKEGELFF. The rearrangement links TRBV28 to TRBJ2-2, with 8 positions matching TRBD2. CDR3 length: 16 amino acids. The V gene's germline CDR1 is MDHEN and CDR2 SYDVKM. Trimming removed 5 bases from V and 8 bases from J; junction bases left unmatched: 13.

In this sample, this clone turned up a few times. The chain couples TRBV5-1 to TRBJ1-6; 8 bases fit TRBD1. With V trimmed by 6 bases and J by 6 bases, 11 bases remained unmatched. Germline assignment: CDR1 SGHRS and CDR2 YFSETQ. The CDR3 spans 16 residues. CDR3 DNA: TGCGCCAGCACTATGGACAGGGTGGATCGTAATTCACCCCTCCACTTT. Protein product: CASTMDRVDRNSPLHF.

V gene TRBV4-1 combines with J gene TRBJ2-5, with TRBD2 as a possible D gene (9 bases). V shed 4 bases and J shed 5 bases, with 26 bases lying between them. CDR3 size: 18 residues. Germline CDR1 and CDR2: MGHRA and YSYEKL. CDR3 in DNA: TGCGCCAGCAGCCCAGGGGGCCTAGCGGGGCCGAGGGGGGAGACCCAGTACTTC. This encodes CASSPGGLAGPRGETQYF.

This rearrangement joins TRBV18 to TRBJ1-5, with D possibly being TRBD1 (5 bases). Germline V gives CDR1 KGHSH, CDR2 LQKENI. Between the trimmed V and J ends, which lost 2 bases and 6 bases, there was a span of 20 bases. The CDR3 spans 17 residues. The CDR3 reads CASSPTLGQGIAQPQHF. Written as DNA, the CDR3 is TGTGCCAGCTCACCAACTTTGGGGCAGGGAATTGCTCAGCCCCAGCATTTT.

The rearrangement uses TRBV12-5 and TRBJ2-7, with TRBD1 identical over 7 bases. The germline CDR1 and CDR2 sequences are LGHNT and FRNRAP. Trimming took 5 bases from V and 7 from J; bases not matched to a gene: 5. This CDR3 is built from 12 residues. CDR3 bases: TGTGCTAGTGGTACAGGGGCTGGGGAGCAGTACTTC. Its translation: CASGTGAGEQYF.

The genes are TRBV9 and TRBJ2-5; tentative D call: TRBD1 (6 bases). This CDR3 contains 16 residues. The ends were cut back, 0 bases at V and 3 bases at J, with 15 bases in the middle. Germline-derived CDR1 and CDR2 are SGDLS and YYNGEE. CDR3 sequence: CASSVGPDSNEETQYF. The CDR3 nucleotides read TGTGCCAGCAGCGTAGGGCCGGACAGCAATGAAGAGACCCAGTACTTC.

This chain joins TRBV7-6 and TRBJ1-6, with D uncertain. Germline CDR1 SGHVS, CDR2 FNYEAQ. The CDR3 totals 13 residues. V lost 4 bases to trimming and J lost 8 bases, with 9 bases between them. This chain's CDR3 is CASSSDLYSPLHF. The CDR3 DNA follows: TGTGCCAGCAGCTCGGACCTATATTCACCCCTCCACTTT.

This sequence joins TRBV19 and TRBJ2-7; 9 positions agree with TRBD1. The length of the CDR3 is 15 residues. Germline V lookup: CDR1 LNHDA, CDR2 SQIVND (reference sequence). The junction had 8 bases not matched to a gene; V was cut back by 5 bases and J by 3 bases. The CDR3 DNA reads TGTGCCAGTAGTGCCCCCGGGACAGGGATCTACGAGCAGTACTTC. It specifies CASSAPGTGIYEQYF.

This clone showed up just a few times. The chain couples TRBV5-6 to TRBJ2-4, with 7 nucleotides matching TRBD2. CDR3 length: 15 residues. The germline V gene has CDR1 SGHDT and CDR2 YYEEEE. The junction had 1 base not matched to a gene; V was cut back by 0 bases and J by 1 base. Here the CDR3 DNA reads TGTGCCAGCAGCTTGGGGGAGGGGGCCAAAAACATTCAGTACTTC. This codes for CASSLGEGAKNIQYF.

The rearrangement uses TRBV27 and TRBJ2-7, with 9 positions matching TRBD1. Per germline, CDR1 MNHEY and CDR2 SMNVEV (reference sequence). V lost 5 bases, J lost 4 bases, and 9 bases stayed unmatched. The CDR3 is made up of 15 amino acids. CDR3 sequence: CASSKTGGIGYEQYF. The CDR3 DNA is TGTGCCAGCAGTAAAACAGGGGGCATTGGGTACGAGCAGTACTTC.

In its sample, this clone was seen once. This CDR3 is CASSLWESGGPRDYEQYF. Here the CDR3 DNA reads TGCGCCAGCAGCTTGTGGGAGAGCGGGGGACCCAGGGACTACGAGCAGTACTTC. The chain combines TRBV5-1 with TRBJ2-7, with TRBD2 matching over 8 bases. CDR3 length equals 18 residues. Losses at the gene ends were 1 base for V and 3 bases for J; bases not matched to a gene: 15. Germline values: CDR1 SGHRS, CDR2 YFSETQ.